Detailed here is one TCR beta chain. V was cut by 2 bases and J by 2 bases, with 13 bases left in between. Germline CDR1 reads SGHNT; CDR2 reads YYREEE (reference sequence). The CDR3 spans 15 residues. This table comes from immunoSEQ multiplex PCR, and its TCRdb copy is limited to in-frame clones, with some not included. There are approximately 79,000 clones in the sample; around 84% occur only once, and less than 3% lies in the top ten. This sample was included in a study of OX40 agonist ivuxolimab in advanced cancers. The sequence came from an adult with an advanced solid tumor such as melanoma, head and neck, liver or kidney cancer. The J gene is TRBJ1-2, the V gene TRBV5-4; D not certain. Sequencing used CD4+ or CD8+ T cells sorted from blood, obtained in a trial of the OX40 agonist ivuxolimab. CDR3 DNA sequence: TGTGCCAGCAGCTTTCTCTCCTGGGAAAACTATGGCTACACCTTC. Translated, it gives CASSFLSWENYGYTF.